Listed below are T cell receptor beta chains from one sample, sequenced in a study of chemoradiotherapy in HPV16-positive cancers. The assay was immunoSEQ multiplex PCR, and TCRdb's table has in-frame clones only and misses some. The sample records fewer than 10,000 clones, approximately 72% being singletons. The sequenced sample was tumor tissue, obtained from a patient who underwent chemoradiotherapy. These receptors were taken from a human donor with HPV-associated anogenital cancer. CDR3s include the opening cysteine and the closing phenylalanine or tryptophan. The order of the fields is V gene, J gene, D gene, clone size, CDR3 protein, CDR3 DNA. The D gene is left open where the match is weak. The size of a clone is reported for some rows only, either as once, few or many, or as a class for expanded clones.

TRBV6-1,TRBJ2-3,-,-,CASSDFFTDTQYF,TGTGCCAGCAGTGATTTCTTCACAGATACGCAGTATTTT
TRBV11-3,TRBJ2-5,-,-,CASSPRTAPPGETQYF,TGTGCCAGCAGCCCGCGGACAGCACCACCCGGAGAGACCCAGTACTTC
TRBV11-3,TRBJ2-1,TRBD2,-,CASSSRAGVSEQFF,TGTGCCAGCAGCTCCCGGGCGGGGGTAAGTGAGCAGTTCTTC
TRBV6-5,TRBJ2-1,-,once,CASSYSSYNEQFF,TGTGCCAGCAGTTACTCGAGTTACAATGAGCAGTTCTTC
TRBV6-6,TRBJ1-2,TRBD1,-,CASSSSGQGASGYTF,TGTGCCAGCAGTTCCTCCGGACAGGGGGCATCGGGCTACACCTTC
TRBV4-1,TRBJ2-1,-,-,CASNSPGSRNEQFF,TGCGCCAGCAACTCCCCGGGTTCAAGGAATGAGCAGTTCTTC
TRBV25-1,TRBJ1-5,-,-,CASSVNSNQPQHF,TGTGCCAGCAGTGTAAATAGCAATCAGCCCCAGCATTTT
TRBV7-3,TRBJ1-2,-,-,CASSLTGGPNYGYTF,TGTGCCAGCAGCTTAACGGGGGGGCCTAACTATGGCTACACCTTC
TRBV9,TRBJ2-7,TRBD1,-,CASSVGNRDSTYEQYF,TGTGCCAGCAGCGTAGGAAACCGGGACAGCACCTACGAGCAGTACTTC
TRBV9,TRBJ1-2,-,-,CASSGTRVANYGYTF,TGTGCCAGCAGCGGGACGAGGGTCGCTAACTATGGCTACACCTTC
TRBV15,TRBJ1-1,-,few,CATSRAKGPDAEAFF,TGTGCCACCAGCAGAGCCAAGGGGCCCGACGCTGAAGCTTTCTTT
TRBV5-1,TRBJ1-1,TRBD1,few,CASSLGQGSNTEAFF,TGCGCCAGCAGCCTGGGACAGGGGTCGAACACTGAAGCTTTCTTT
TRBV7-2,TRBJ1-3,-,few,CASSLSGMTIYF,TGTGCCAGCAGCTTATCGGGTATGACCATATATTTT
TRBV7-2,TRBJ2-5,-,few,CASSLIRTTQETQYF,TGTGCCAGCAGCTTAATCCGGACAACCCAAGAGACCCAGTACTTC
TRBV19,TRBJ2-2,-,-,CASSTLGPQTAGELFF,TGTGCCAGTAGTACCCTGGGACCCCAAACGGCCGGGGAGCTGTTTTTT
TRBV19,TRBJ1-6,-,-,CASSIPPGLYNSPLHF,TGTGCCAGTAGTATCCCTCCGGGACTTTATAATTCACCCCTCCACTTT
TRBV15,TRBJ2-7,-,-,CATSRDQEGTSEQYF,TGTGCCACCAGCAGAGATCAGGAGGGAACGAGTGAGCAGTACTTC
TRBV6-5,TRBJ1-4,-,-,CASRRTRTEREKLFF,TGTGCCAGCAGGAGAACCCGGACAGAACGTGAAAAACTGTTTTTT
TRBV18,TRBJ2-7,-,-,CASSPPGSYEQYF,TGTGCCAGCTCACCACCTGGAAGCTACGAGCAGTACTTC
TRBV18,TRBJ1-3,-,few,CASSDRHSGNTIYF,TGTGCCAGCTCTGACAGACACTCTGGAAACACCATATATTTT
TRBV7-2,TRBJ2-3,TRBD2,once,CASSFTASGGGGADTQYF,TGTGCCAGCAGCTTCACTGCTAGCGGGGGGGGCGGCGCAGATACGCAGTATTTT
TRBV19,TRBJ1-1,-,-,CASSIPTGAYTEAFF,TGTGCCAGTAGTATACCGACGGGGGCCTACACTGAAGCTTTCTTT
TRBV6-5,TRBJ1-3,-,few,CASSPRTSGNTIYF,TGTGCCAGCAGCCCCAGGACCTCTGGAAACACCATATATTTT
TRBV7-2,TRBJ1-1,TRBD1,once,CASSLGGQGNTEAFF,TGTGCCAGCAGCTTAGGGGGACAGGGGAACACTGAAGCTTTCTTT
TRBV19,TRBJ1-4,-,-,CASSIFSGVGEKLFF,TGTGCCAGTAGTATATTTTCAGGGGTAGGTGAAAAACTGTTTTTT
TRBV11-3,TRBJ2-1,TRBD2,few,CASRLAGAYNEQFF,TGTGCCAGCAGGTTAGCGGGGGCCTACAATGAGCAGTTCTTC
TRBV4-3,TRBJ1-1,-,-,CASSHYRATNTEAFF,TGCGCCAGCAGCCATTACAGGGCTACAAACACTGAAGCTTTCTTT
TRBV21-1,TRBJ1-4,-,-,CASSKELF,TGTGCCAGCAGCAAAGAACTTTTT
TRBV29-1,TRBJ1-3,-,-,CSVLSGNTIYF,TGCAGCGTCCTAAGTGGAAACACCATATATTTT
TRBV7-3,TRBJ2-1,TRBD2,-,CASSSGLAGNNEQFF,TGTGCCAGCAGCTCGGGACTAGCGGGTAACAATGAGCAGTTCTTC
TRBV6-1,TRBJ1-6,TRBD1,-,CASSRTGGPDSPLHF,TGTGCCAGCAGTAGGACAGGGGGCCCGGATTCACCCCTCCACTTT
TRBV2,TRBJ2-6,-,few,CASRPDFFSGANVLTF,TGTGCCAGCAGACCGGACTTCTTCTCTGGGGCCAACGTCCTGACTTTC
TRBV10-1,TRBJ1-3,-,few,CASSEYRGNTIYF,TGCGCCAGCAGTGAGTACCGTGGAAACACCATATATTTT
TRBV9,TRBJ1-2,TRBD1,-,CASSDGGGRGYTF,TGTGCCAGCAGCGATGGAGGGGGCCGCGGCTACACCTTC
TRBV11-2,TRBJ2-3,TRBD2,-,CASSGRTSGGTDTQYF,TGTGCCAGCAGCGGGCGGACTAGCGGGGGCACAGATACGCAGTATTTT
TRBV7-2,TRBJ2-2,TRBD2,-,CASSLVRLAGTGELFF,TGTGCCAGCAGCTTAGTTCGACTAGCGGGGACCGGGGAGCTGTTTTTT
TRBV19,TRBJ1-4,-,once,CASSRDQLNEKLFF,TGTGCCAGTAGCCGGGACCAATTAAATGAAAAACTGTTTTTT
TRBV19,TRBJ1-1,-,-,CASSQGLWTEAFF,TGTGCCAGTAGTCAGGGTTTATGGACTGAAGCTTTCTTT
TRBV27,TRBJ2-5,TRBD2,-,CASSSFLGGTQETQYF,TGTGCCAGCAGTTCTTTCTTGGGGGGGACTCAAGAGACCCAGTACTTC
TRBV7-9,TRBJ1-2,-,-,CASSYRDIVNYGYTF,TGTGCCAGCAGCTACCGGGACATCGTTAACTATGGCTACACCTTC
TRBV7-2,TRBJ1-1,-,-,CASSSRRGSTEAFF,TGTGCCAGCAGCTCCAGGAGGGGAAGCACTGAAGCTTTCTTT
TRBV9,TRBJ1-3,-,once,CASSVGATAGNTIYF,TGTGCCAGCAGCGTAGGGGCCACGGCTGGAAACACCATATATTTT